The entry below gives a single T cell receptor (beta chain) sequence along with its context. The data derive from a study of blood T cell repertoires in COVID-19. Across the whole study: PBMCs, B-cell-depleted T cells, or T cells were the source of the cDNA or gDNA that made up the material.

The germline CDR1 and CDR2 sequences are SEHNR and FQNEAQ (reference sequence). V shed 5 bases and J shed 8 bases, with 16 bases lying between them. This CDR3 contains 14 residues. TCRdb's table, derived via immunoSEQ multiplex PCR, lists solely in-frame clones and lacks some. The table shows nearly 400,000 clones, with 89% occurring only once. Sequenced: PBMCs or T cells enriched from blood (not recorded which). The source is a woman aged 25 to 39 who had recovered from COVID-19. This rearrangement joins TRBV7-9 to TRBJ1-5; weak D call: TRBD1 (6 bases). CDR3 nucleotide sequence: TGTGCCAGCAGCGGATTAGGGGGTGCGGAGCCCCAGCATTTT. As protein: CASSGLGGAEPQHF.